Presented here are 8 T cell receptor beta chains from one specimen sequenced in a study of blood T cells in healthy people across ages. A second PCR, run for about 6 to 12 cycles, used a sample-barcoded 5' primer plus a J-beta primer mix. TCRdb reprocessed the 5' RACE reads via MiXCR and lists one record per CDR3 protein. The sample has about 1,400,000 distinct CDR3 sequences, approximately 59% seen once. Source material: blood. These receptor sequences come from a man younger than 35 in good health.

This clonotype was observed a handful of times. The rearrangement uses TRBV6-5 and TRBJ2-1; D may correspond to TRBD1 or TRBD2 (5 bases each). Germline V CDR1 and CDR2: MNHEY, SVGAGI. The V gene lost 6 bases and the J gene lost 9 bases, with 18 bases spanning the gap. This CDR3 has 14 amino acids. CDR3 region: CASSTGTAGCEQFF. CDR3 bases: TGTGCCAGCAGCACCGGGACCGCAGGATGTGAGCAGTTCTTC.

The chain uses TRBV11-2 and TRBJ2-3; 8 nucleotides line up with TRBD2. Germline CDR1 is SGHAT and CDR2 is FQNNGV. Losses at the gene ends were 5 bases for V and 6 bases for J; bases not matched to a gene: 16. The CDR3 consists of 17 residues. CDR3 region: CASSPPARGGAVDTQYF. The CDR3 DNA reads TGTGCCAGCAGCCCTCCGGCCCGGGGGGGGGCCGTGGATACGCAGTATTTT.

V and J are TRBV12-3 or TRBV12-4 and TRBJ1-2; D perhaps matches TRBD1 (6 bases). Trimming stripped 7 bases from V and 8 bases from J, with 17 bases between. This CDR3 has 13 residues. CDR3 sequence: CASNRQAARGYTF. The CDR3 DNA reads as TGTGCCAGCAACAGACAGGCAGCTCGAGGCTACACCTTC.

V gene TRBV6-2 or TRBV6-3 combines with J gene TRBJ2-1; D gene ambiguous. Germline CDR1 MNHEY, CDR2 SVGEGT. V was clipped by 6 bases and J by 12 bases, with 12 bases between them. This CDR3 region has 11 residues. Here the CDR3 reads CASSPGTPQFF. The DNA for the CDR3 is TGTGCCAGCAGCCCAGGAACCCCGCAGTTCTTC.

This clonotype appeared a single time. The chain joins TRBV29-1 to TRBJ1-1; perhaps TRBD1 as D (5 bases). Germline CDR1 SQVTM, CDR2 ANQGSEA. V lost 1 base, J lost 3 bases, and 12 bases lay in between. CDR3 size: 14 residues. DNA for the CDR3: TGCAGCGTTGAAGCTGACGGGGCTGACACTGAAGCTTTCTTT. Encoded protein: CSVEADGADTEAFF.

The chain is built from TRBV20-1 and TRBJ2-7; TRBD1 agrees at 7 bases. The J call may be wrong; the DNA end is better matched by TRBJ2-5. The CDR3 is 13 residues long. The V gene's germline CDR1 is DFQATT and CDR2 SNEGSKA (reference sequence). The CDR3 here is CSAEKGAGETQYF. The CDR3 DNA sequence: TGCAGTGCCGAGAAGGGGGCTGGGGAGACCCAGTACTTC.

The CDR3 DNA reads TGTGCCAGCAGCTTAGAAGGGGAGATGCATGGCTACACCTTC. Translating gives CASSLEGEMHGYTF. This chain links TRBV7-2 with TRBJ1-2; D is possibly TRBD1 (5 bases). V shed 1 base and J shed 6 bases, with 12 bases lying between them. This CDR3 comprises 14 residues. CDR1 and CDR2 (germline): SGHTA, FQGNSA. Looking up the rest from reference TRBV7-2 and TRBJ1-2 gives the full variable domain: GAGVSQSPSNKVTEKGKDVELRCDPISGHTALYWYRQSLGQGLEFLIYFQGNSAPDKSGLPSDRFSAERTGGSVSTLTIQRTQQEDSAVYLCASSLEGEMHGYTFGSGTRLTVV.

The chain has TRBV20-1 and TRBJ1-1; D possibly corresponds to TRBD1 (5 bases). The germline V gene encodes CDR1 DFQATT and CDR2 SNEGSKA (reference sequence). The CDR3 covers 13 residues. Trimming removed 3 bases at V and 4 bases at J, with 12 bases between. The CDR3 DNA follows: TGCAGTGCTAGTATACCAGGGTCCACTGAAGCTTTCTTT. This codes for CSASIPGSTEAFF.